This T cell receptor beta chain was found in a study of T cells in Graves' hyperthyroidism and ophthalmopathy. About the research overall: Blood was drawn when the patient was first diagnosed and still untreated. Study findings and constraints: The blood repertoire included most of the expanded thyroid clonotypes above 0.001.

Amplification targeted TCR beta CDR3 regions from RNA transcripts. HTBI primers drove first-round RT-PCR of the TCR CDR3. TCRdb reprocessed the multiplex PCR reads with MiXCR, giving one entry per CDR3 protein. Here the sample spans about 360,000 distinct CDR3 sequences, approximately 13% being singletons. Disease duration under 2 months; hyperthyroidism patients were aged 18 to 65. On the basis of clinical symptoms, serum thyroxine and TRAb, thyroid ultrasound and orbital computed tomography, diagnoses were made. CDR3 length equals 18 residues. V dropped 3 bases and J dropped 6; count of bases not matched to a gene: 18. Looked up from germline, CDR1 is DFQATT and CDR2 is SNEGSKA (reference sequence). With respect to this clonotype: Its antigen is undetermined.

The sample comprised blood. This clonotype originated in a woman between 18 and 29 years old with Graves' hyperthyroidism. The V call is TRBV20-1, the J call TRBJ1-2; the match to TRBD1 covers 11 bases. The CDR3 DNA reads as TGCAGTGCTAGCGGATCCGGACAGGGGGCTTGGCAGGCGGATGGCTACACCTTC. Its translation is CSASGSGQGAWQADGYTF.